These 9 T cell receptor beta chains were sequenced from one sample in a study of cytomegalovirus exposure and HLA in healthy donors. It was with 60 Vbeta and 13 Jbeta primers that the PCR ran. Only in-frame clones appear in the TCRdb table, and some are missing; sequencing was by immunoSEQ multiplex PCR. The table gives under 200,000 clones; the top ten clones make up 0.75% to 0.85% of it. Source material: PBMCs. These receptors came from a woman under 30 in good health and CMV-seropositive.

The genes are TRBV5-1 and TRBJ2-7; TRBD2 agrees at 10 bases. The ends lost 1 base at V and 6 bases at J; junction bases unmatched: 10. The CDR3 is 16 residues long. Germline V gene sequence: CDR1 SGHRS, CDR2 YFSETQ. This CDR3 is CASSLLAGELGGEQYF. In DNA form, the CDR3 reads TGCGCCAGCAGCTTGCTAGCGGGAGAGCTGGGGGGCGAGCAGTACTTC.

As to this clone: This CDR3 is also generated by other DNA sequences in the sample. J is TRBJ1-2 and V is TRBV4-2, with a possible D match to TRBD1 (5 bases). Looked up from germline, CDR1 is LGHNA and CDR2 is YNFKEQ. Trimming removed 0 bases at V and 6 bases at J, with 8 bases between. The CDR3 loop spans 13 amino acids. In DNA form, the CDR3 reads TGTGCCAGCAGCCAAGACCCAGGGAATGGCTACACCTTC. Residues: CASSQDPGNGYTF.

The chain is built from TRBV5-1 and TRBJ2-1; D is possibly TRBD1 (6 bases). This CDR3 is 16 amino acids long. The V end was cut by 4 bases, the J end by 5 bases, with 19 bases between. Germline V lookup: CDR1 SGHRS, CDR2 YFSETQ. In nucleotides, the CDR3 is TGCGCCAGCAGCGCAAGGTTGGTAGGGGGAAACAATGAGCAGTTCTTC. Amino acids: CASSARLVGGNNEQFF.

This chain connects TRBV7-2 to TRBJ1-1; no clear D gene. Germline V CDR1 and CDR2: SGHTA, FQGNSA. With 3 bases removed from V and 1 base from J, the gap between germline ends came to 15 bases. The CDR3 spans 16 residues. The CDR3 is CASSFGDSYRNTEAFF. The CDR3 coding sequence is TGTGCCAGCAGCTTCGGAGACTCCTATAGGAACACTGAAGCTTTCTTT.

The CDR3 nucleotides read TGCGCCAGCAGCCAAGGTCAGGGCCTTAACGAGCAGTACTTC. Protein: CASSQGQGLNEQYF. The gene calls are TRBV4-1 and TRBJ2-7; weak D call: TRBD1 (5 bases). The germline V gene encodes CDR1 MGHRA and CDR2 YSYEKL. The CDR3 consists of 14 residues. The germline V and J ends were trimmed by 1 base and 5 bases, with 12 bases remaining between them.

The chain is built from TRBV5-6 and TRBJ1-3; 8 bases map to TRBD1. V lost 4 bases, J lost 0 bases, and 3 bases stayed unmatched. Germline values: CDR1 SGHDT, CDR2 YYEEEE. The CDR3 has 15 residues. The CDR3 coding sequence is TGTGCCAGCAGCCGGGACAGGTTCTCTGGAAACACCATATATTTT. Translation: CASSRDRFSGNTIYF.

This chain links TRBV4-3 with TRBJ2-7; D possibly corresponds to TRBD1 (6 bases). CDR1 LGHNA and CDR2 YSLEER come from the germline V gene. The V end lost 3 bases, the J end lost 6 bases, and 15 bases lay between the germline ends. The CDR3 is made up of 14 amino acids. Written as DNA, the CDR3 is TGCGCCAGCAGCCAGAACACAGGGATAGGCGAGCAGTACTTC. This sequence encodes CASSQNTGIGEQYF.

The CDR3 DNA sequence: TGTGCCAGCTCAATCCGGGACAAAAGTAACACCGGGGAGCTGTTTTTT. Its translation is CASSIRDKSNTGELFF. The V and J genes are TRBV18 and TRBJ2-2, with D tentatively TRBD1 (6 bases). The germline V gene has CDR1 KGHSH and CDR2 LQKENI. Trimming stripped 5 bases from V and 2 bases from J, with 15 bases between. The CDR3 is 16 residues long.

The chain joins TRBV6-5 to TRBJ1-4, with 9 bases fitting TRBD1. Germline CDR1 is MNHEY and CDR2 is SVGAGI. This CDR3 has 14 amino acids. With 6 bases clipped from V and 6 bases from J, the junction kept 5 bases outside the gene matches. CDR3 in amino acids: CASRGQGRYEKLFF. The CDR3 DNA reads as TGTGCCAGCAGGGGACAGGGCCGCTATGAAAAACTGTTTTTT.